The source of this T cell receptor beta chain is a study of vaccination and CD4 T cells after COVID-19 (dated 2022 in TCRdb). As for the study more broadly: Six males and four females were included in the convalescent cohort, with two Hispanic individuals, seven Caucasians, two Asians and one multiracial person represented. Each participant got two doses of either the Pfizer-BioNTech BNT162b2 vaccine (n=8) or the Moderna mRNA-1273 vaccine (n=2). Post-COVID blood samples were collected from convalescent patients a median of roughly 100 days after diagnosis, with a range of about 30 to 161 days. The time from the second vaccine dose to post-vaccine blood sampling had a median of roughly 70 days and ranged from about 14 to 250 days. For stimulating the cultures, overlapping spike peptide pools were used, derived from SARS-CoV-2 as well as from the common cold coronaviruses HCoV-NL63, HCoV-OC43 and HCoV-229E. Control cultures used a CEFX viral epitope pool as positive control, an HIV-1 Nef peptide pool as negative control, or no peptide. The spike-specific CD4+ TCR repertoire was compared before and after mRNA vaccination in approximately ten COVID-19 convalescent patients and a handful of infection-naive healthy vaccine recipients. At the TCR clonotype level, an earlier paper using these donors assessed memory CD4+ T cell crossreactivity between SARS-CoV-2 and common cold coronavirus spike proteins. Beyond this particular receptor, the publication reports: Relatively few convalescent patients were included in the study, and early timepoints after natural infection were not analyzed. Nearly all vaccine-specific clones in convalescent patients (304 of 307) were mono-reactive for SARS-CoV-2 spike rather than cross-reactive with common cold coronaviruses. An increase in the median number of SARS-CoV-2-reactive clonotypes from approximately 21 after infection to about 39 after vaccination was observed, but the change was not found to be significant. Among convalescent patients, a median roughly 90% of the SARS-CoV-2-reactive clones seen after vaccination appeared only after vaccination, which suggests priming specific to the vaccine.

With regard to this clonotype: What antigen it recognizes has not been identified. No much larger clone exists at a distance of one base, and base qualities are not known.

The intended sense of this specimen's treatment or condition label: roughly ten-day PBMC culture with coronavirus spike peptide pools or control peptides (ViraFEST assay). CD4+ T cells from unexposed donors were collected before the COVID-19 pandemic (2011-2018). To expand antigen-specific T cells with peptide pools and then pick out the expanded clonotypes through TCR sequencing, the study relied on the ViraFEST assay. Roughly 2 million PBMCs per well were cultured in IMDM with 5% human AB serum and approximately 10 IU/ml IL-2, plus 10 ug/ml peptide pools. Half of the culture medium was replaced with fresh IL-2-containing medium on days 3 and 7. Once the cells had been in culture for around nine days, the EasySep CD4+ T cell isolation kit was used to isolate CD4+ T cells by negative selection. As cell numbers permitted, CD4+ T cells from unexposed donors were tested for reactivity to SARS-CoV-2 S and N and to four common cold coronavirus spike pools. Ficoll-Paque Plus gradient centrifugation was used to isolate PBMCs from whole blood, and the isolated PBMCs were then either used fresh or cryopreserved at -140C. In general, triplicate wells were set up for every culture condition. Leukapheresis product for the unexposed donors was purchased commercially.

The library was generated by PCR. At the Johns Hopkins FTIC core, DNA from the cultured CD4+ T cells underwent TCR sequencing with the Oncomine TCR Beta short-read assay. The QIAamp micro DNA kit was used to extract genomic DNA from the cultured CD4+ T cells. Oncomine TCR Beta libraries made from cultured CD4+ T cells were pooled using unique dual indexes and sequenced on an Illumina iSeq 100. Per the original workflow: Non-productive sequences were filtered out, and CDR3s that did not start with C, did not end with F or W, or were shorter than 7 amino acids were discarded. The MANAFEST web application was used to identify antigen-specific clonotypes by comparing peptide-stimulated wells against reference wells and other culture wells. Positive clones required FDR below 0.05, an odds ratio above 5, and productive frequency above 0.1% in at least two of three replicate wells. A clonotype was classed as cross-reactive if the clonotype showed significant expansion both in SARS-CoV-2 spike wells and in at least one common cold coronavirus spike condition. Levenshtein distances (stringdist) and unrooted phylogenetic trees (ape) in R version 3.6.1 were used to assess CDR3 homology. In TCRdb, the public reads were trimmed at Q25 with fastp and aligned with MiXCR, with productive beta chains retained. Here each entry gathers all rows of one CDR3 protein and keeps the most common genes and DNA. In this record, the V and J calls reflect TCRdb's handling and not the investigators' own analysis. The sample table records about 8,300 distinct CDR3 sequences; just over 35% of these occur just once. The ten largest clonotypes hold around 28% of the sample.

V loses 4 bases at its end and J loses 5 bases; junction bases beyond the gene matches: 2. The germline V gene gives CDR1 as MGHRA and CDR2 as YSYEKL. From its cysteine to its phenylalanine, the CDR3 spans 14 amino acids. This entry keeps only the CDR3 DNA: 42 bases, framed from base 1. The sequence derives from a human donor in good health. The sequenced sample was CD4+ T cells from blood, cultured in vitro. The receptor chain draws on TRBV4-1 and TRBJ2-5, and TRBD2 aligns with 12 junction nucleotides. The CDR3 is CASSLTSGGETQYF. The DNA sequence reads TGCGCCAGCAGCCTGACTAGCGGGGGTGAGACCCAGTACTTC.